This record concerns one T cell receptor beta chain sequence. The sample originates from a study of T cell changes during pregnancy in multiple sclerosis. Germline V gene sequence: CDR1 GTSNPN, CDR2 SVGIG (reference sequence). V lost 3 bases and J lost 4, with 13 bases in between. This CDR3 comprises 13 residues. Measured with immunoSEQ multiplex PCR; TCRdb has only the in-frame clones, and not every one. The repertoire consists of about 67,000 clones, with roughly nine tenths occurring once and the leading ten covering 1.6%. The clonotype comes from a female donor in good health, enrolled as a control in a pregnancy study. The chain joins TRBV30 to TRBJ2-7, with D possibly matching TRBD2 (5 bases). The source was peripheral blood, collected in the first trimester of pregnancy. The CDR3: CAWSMGAKYEQYF. The CDR3 DNA follows: TGTGCCTGGAGCATGGGAGCGAAATACGAGCAGTACTTC.